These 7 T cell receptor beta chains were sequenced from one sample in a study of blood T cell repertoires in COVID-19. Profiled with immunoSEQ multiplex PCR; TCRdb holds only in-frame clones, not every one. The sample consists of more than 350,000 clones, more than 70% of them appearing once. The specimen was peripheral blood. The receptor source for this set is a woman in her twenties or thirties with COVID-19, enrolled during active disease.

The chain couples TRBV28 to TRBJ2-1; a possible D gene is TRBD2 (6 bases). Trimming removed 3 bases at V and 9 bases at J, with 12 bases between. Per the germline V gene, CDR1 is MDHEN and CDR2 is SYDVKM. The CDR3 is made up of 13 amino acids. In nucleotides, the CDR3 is TGTGCCAGCAGTTTGGTGACTAGGATTGAGCAGTTCTTC. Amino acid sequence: CASSLVTRIEQFF.

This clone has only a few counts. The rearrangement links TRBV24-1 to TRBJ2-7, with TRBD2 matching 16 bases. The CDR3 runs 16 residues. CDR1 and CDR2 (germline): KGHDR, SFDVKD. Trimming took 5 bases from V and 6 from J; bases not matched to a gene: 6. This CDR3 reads CATSAGLAGGPGEQYF. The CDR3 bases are TGTGCCACCAGTGCGGGACTAGCGGGAGGGCCGGGCGAGCAGTACTTC.

The DNA for the CDR3 is TGTGCCACCAGCAGACAGGGTTTGGAGACCCAGTACTTC. Translating it yields CATSRQGLETQYF. The chain couples TRBV15 to TRBJ2-5; D is possibly TRBD1 (5 bases). V was shortened by 2 bases and J by 5 bases, with 9 bases between the two germline ends. Germline V gene sequence: CDR1 LNHNV, CDR2 YYDKDF (reference sequence). The CDR3 has 13 residues.

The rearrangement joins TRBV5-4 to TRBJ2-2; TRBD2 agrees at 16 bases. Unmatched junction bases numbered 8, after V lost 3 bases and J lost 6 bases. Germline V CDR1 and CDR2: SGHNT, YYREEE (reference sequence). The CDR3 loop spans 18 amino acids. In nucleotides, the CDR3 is TGTGCCAGCAGCTCCGGGACTAGCGGGAGGGGATCTTCCGGGGAGCTGTTTTTT. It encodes CASSSGTSGRGSSGELFF.

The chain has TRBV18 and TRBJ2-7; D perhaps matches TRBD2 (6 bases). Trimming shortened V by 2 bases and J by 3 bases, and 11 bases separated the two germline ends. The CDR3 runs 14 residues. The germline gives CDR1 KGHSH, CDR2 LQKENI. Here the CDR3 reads CASSPGGALYEQYF. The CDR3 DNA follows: TGTGCCAGCTCACCAGGAGGGGCCCTCTACGAGCAGTACTTC.

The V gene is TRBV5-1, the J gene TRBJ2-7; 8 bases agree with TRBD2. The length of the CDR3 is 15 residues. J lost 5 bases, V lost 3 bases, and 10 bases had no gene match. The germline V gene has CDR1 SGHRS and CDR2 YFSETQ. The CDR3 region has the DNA TGCGCCAGCAGCTCGCGAAGCGGGAGTATCGACGAGCAGTACTTC. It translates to CASSSRSGSIDEQYF.

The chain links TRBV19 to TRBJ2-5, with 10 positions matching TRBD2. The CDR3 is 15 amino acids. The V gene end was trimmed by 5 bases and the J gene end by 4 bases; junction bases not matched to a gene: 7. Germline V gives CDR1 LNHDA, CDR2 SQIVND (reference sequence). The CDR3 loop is CASSSSGRDGETQYF. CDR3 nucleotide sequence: TGTGCCAGTAGTTCCAGCGGGAGGGACGGAGAGACCCAGTACTTC.